A single sample is the source of the 5 T cell receptor beta chains below, sequenced in a study of T cells in Graves' hyperthyroidism and ophthalmopathy. Regions amplified from RNA transcripts were the TCR beta CDR3 regions. The TCR CDR3 first-round RT-PCR relied on the HTBI primer set. TCRdb passed the multiplex PCR reads through MiXCR, listing each CDR3 protein once. The sample yields 600,000 to 650,000 distinct CDR3 sequences, roughly 20% seen once. The source material was blood. The receptors were sampled from a man aged 25 to 40 with Graves' ophthalmopathy.

The chain is built from TRBV29-1 and TRBJ2-2; a possible D gene is TRBD1 (5 bases). Germline CDR1 and CDR2: SQVTM and ANQGSEA. The CDR3 runs 16 residues. The V end lost 1 base, the J end lost 2 bases, and 14 bases lay between the germline ends. CDR3: CSVEVASDRNTGELFF. CDR3 bases: TGCAGCGTTGAAGTTGCCTCTGACAGAAACACCGGGGAGCTGTTTTTT.

This clonotype was picked up many times. V is TRBV7-9 and J is TRBJ1-1, with 7 positions matching TRBD1. This CDR3 has 15 amino acids. CDR1 is SEHNR, CDR2 FQNEAQ, per germline (reference sequence). V lost 5 bases to trimming and J lost 5 bases; unmatched junction nucleotides: 11. The CDR3, as DNA: TGTGCCAGCAGCGAAACCGCCGGGACAGTAACTGAAGCTTTCTTT. This codes for CASSETAGTVTEAFF.

The rearrangement joins TRBV12-3 or TRBV12-4 to TRBJ2-1, with D unresolved. The CDR3 runs to 14 residues. Trimming stripped 9 bases from V and 1 base from J, with 13 bases between. The CDR3 DNA is TGTGCCAGTGTAAGTTCCCTGTCCTACAATGAGCAGTTCTTC. Its protein product is CASVSSLSYNEQFF.

The chain joins TRBV20-1 to TRBJ1-5, with 9 bases matching TRBD1. The CDR3 totals 17 residues. Germline V gene sequence: CDR1 DFQATT, CDR2 SNEGSKA (reference sequence). Trimming at V came to 3 bases and at J to 0 bases, leaving 9 bases not matched to a gene. In DNA, the CDR3 is TGCAGTGCTAGGGGATTCGGGACAGGGTATAGCAATCAGCCCCAGCATTTT. It specifies CSARGFGTGYSNQPQHF.

The chain has TRBV18 and TRBJ2-7; D is ambiguous. CDR3 length: 15 residues. CDR1 and CDR2 from the germline V gene are KGHSH and LQKENI. V lost 2 bases and J 2 bases, leaving 13 bases between the germline ends. The CDR3 here is CASSPGHANTYEQYF. The CDR3 region has the DNA TGTGCCAGCTCACCAGGCCACGCGAATACCTACGAGCAGTACTTC.